This is a list of T cell receptor beta chains from one sample in a study of molecular identifiers for immune sequencing clone quantification. A single record per CDR3 protein comes from TCRdb applying MiXCR to the PCR reads. The data hold some 320,000 distinct CDR3 sequences, with 24% observed a single time. Specimen: naive CD8+ T cells from blood, with Jurkat cell RNA spiked in. These receptors all stem from a human donor in good health. Some libraries in this study had Jurkat cell RNA spiked in. Both conserved end residues are part of each CDR3. Fields, in order: J gene, clone size, V gene, D gene, CDR3 protein, CDR3 DNA. D genes are given only for firm matches. A row's size may be missing; if present it is once, few, many or a size class.

TRBJ2-2 NA TRBV6-5 TRBD1 CASSSDRGRTGELFF TGTGCCAGCAGTTCTGACAGGGGGCGCACCGGGGAGCTGTTTTTT
TRBJ2-1 few TRBV5-1 TRBD2 CASSLVSSGYNEQFF TGCGCCAGCAGCTTGGTCTCTAGCGGATACAATGAGCAGTTCTTC
TRBJ1-5 many TRBV6-1 NA CASSTLAGYQPQHF TGTGCCAGCAGTACCCTTGCGGGGTATCAGCCCCAGCATTTT
TRBJ2-3 many TRBV29-1 NA CSVEDLEGDPADTQYF TGCAGCGTTGAAGATCTCGAGGGGGACCCGGCAGATACGCAGTATTTT
TRBJ1-1 many TRBV20-1 NA CSARDIGVEAFF TGCAGTGCTAGAGATATAGGGGTTGAAGCTTTCTTT
TRBJ2-7 few TRBV27 TRBD2 CASSLTASGRPDNSYEQYF TGTGCCAGCAGTTTAACTGCTAGCGGGAGGCCTGATAATTCCTACGAGCAGTACTTC
TRBJ1-4 NA TRBV6-6 NA CASSSQGLGEKLFF TGTGCCAGCAGTTCACAGGGCCTGGGTGAAAAACTGTTTTTT
TRBJ1-1 NA TRBV20-1 NA CSARDQGTDREAFF TGCAGTGCTAGAGATCAAGGGACGGACCGTGAAGCTTTCTTT
TRBJ2-3 many TRBV7-9 NA CASILFPDTQYF TGTGCCAGCATCCTTTTCCCAGATACGCAGTATTTT
TRBJ1-4 NA TRBV21-1 NA CANRNEKLFF TGTGCCAACAGGAATGAAAAACTGTTTTTT
TRBJ1-3 NA TRBV27 NA CASSLSDPADVNTIYF TGTGCCAGCAGTTTATCCGACCCAGCGGACGTAAACACCATATATTTT
TRBJ2-6 few TRBV27 NA CASSLKGGLSGANVLTF TGTGCCAGCAGTTTAAAGGGGGGCCTCTCTGGGGCCAACGTCCTGACTTTC
TRBJ2-1 NA TRBV7-3 TRBD2 CASSSLADIYNEQFF TGTGCCAGCAGCTCACTAGCGGATATATACAATGAGCAGTTCTTC
TRBJ2-5 many TRBV6-5 NA CASRTTPYQETQYF TGTGCCAGTCGGACAACGCCTTACCAAGAGACCCAGTACTTC
TRBJ1-5 many TRBV6-1 NA CASSEGDTNQPQHF TGTGCCAGCAGTGAAGGGGACACGAATCAGCCCCAGCATTTT
TRBJ1-2 many TRBV4-1 NA CASSQPPRGRGYGYTF TGCGCCAGCAGCCAACCACCGCGGGGCAGAGGCTATGGCTACACCTTC
TRBJ2-3 NA TRBV6-5 NA CASSYHRTEPSTDTQYF TGTGCCAGCAGTTACCACAGGACTGAACCAAGCACAGATACGCAGTATTTT
TRBJ2-7 many TRBV6-5 NA CASSYGRSGGGEYF TGTGCCAGCAGTTACGGTCGTTCTGGAGGCGGGGAGTACTTC
TRBJ2-4 NA TRBV6-1 TRBD1 CASSEYGQGPYSWYF TGTGCCAGCAGTGAATATGGACAGGGGCCCTACTCTTGGTACTTC
TRBJ2-7 many TRBV6-6 TRBD1 CASIVGTGPYEQYF TGTGCCAGCATTGTTGGGACAGGCCCCTACGAGCAGTACTTC
TRBJ2-3 NA TRBV20-1 TRBD2 CSARTSAFTDTQYF TGCAGTGCTCGGACTAGCGCCTTCACAGATACGCAGTATTTT
TRBJ2-7 NA TRBV6-2/TRBV6-3 TRBD2 CASSRGSGATYEQYF TGTGCCAGCAGCCGGGGGAGCGGGGCAACCTACGAGCAGTACTTC
TRBJ2-1 few TRBV30 TRBD2 CAWDGEREVNEQFF TGTGCCTGGGACGGGGAGCGGGAGGTCAATGAGCAGTTCTTC
TRBJ2-3 many TRBV29-1 TRBD2 CSVDPSGGADTQYF TGCAGCGTTGACCCTAGCGGGGGGGCAGATACGCAGTATTTT
TRBJ2-3 many TRBV5-4 NA CASSPGALDTQYF TGTGCCAGCAGCCCGGGCGCTTTAGATACGCAGTATTTT
TRBJ2-3 many TRBV7-9 TRBD1 CASSSNRGQSTDTQYF TGTGCCAGCAGCTCGAACAGGGGCCAAAGCACAGATACGCAGTATTTT
TRBJ1-5 NA TRBV28 NA CASSIRGLNQPQHF TGTGCCAGCAGTATAAGGGGACTCAATCAGCCCCAGCATTTT
TRBJ1-5 many TRBV7-2 NA CASSYDDNSNQPQHF TGTGCCAGCAGCTACGATGACAATAGCAATCAGCCCCAGCATTTT
TRBJ2-1 NA TRBV7-9 NA CASSSEDNEQFF TGTGCCAGCAGCTCCGAGGACAATGAGCAGTTCTTC
TRBJ1-1 many TRBV7-2 NA CASSLEVGTEAFF TGTGCCAGCAGCCTGGAGGTAGGAACTGAAGCTTTCTTT
TRBJ1-1 NA TRBV7-9 NA CASSLILVTEAFF TGTGCCAGCAGCTTAATCTTGGTAACTGAAGCTTTCTTT